The 24 T cell receptor beta chains given below trace back to one sample, sequenced in a study of molecular identifiers for immune sequencing clone quantification. TCRdb re-called the PCR reads through MiXCR, storing one row per CDR3 protein. The top ten hold over 0.6% of the sample, which has 400,000 to 600,000 distinct CDR3 sequences, around 23% seen once. The sequencing sample was made of naive CD8+ T cells from blood, with Jurkat cell RNA spiked in. Documented subset: FACS-sorted CD8+CD4-CCR7+CD45RA+ naive T cells. These TCRs come from a human donor in good health. Some libraries in this study had Jurkat cell RNA spiked in.

The table lists this clonotype with a few counts. The conserved phenylalanine or tryptophan is not found at the CDR3 terminus, so this likely reflects a read error. The CDR3 loop is CASSPRFTGAFDEQYL. The CDR3 coding sequence is TGTGCCAGCAGCCCTCGGTTTACAGGGGCTTTTGACGAGCAGTACCTC. The chain employs TRBV5-3 and TRBJ2-7; 7 bases match TRBD1. TRBV5-3 has ORF status, its function being uncertain. CDR3 length equals 16 residues. V lost 8 bases and J lost 5; bases outside the gene matches: 19.

This chain links TRBV4-1 with TRBJ2-3; 10 bases fit TRBD1. The CDR3 covers 14 residues. From germline, CDR1 is MGHRA and CDR2 YSYEKL. V gave up 4 bases and J gave up 6 bases; unmatched junction bases: 4. The CDR3 spells CASSPDRGQDTQYF. The CDR3 DNA reads TGCGCCAGCAGCCCCGACAGGGGGCAGGATACGCAGTATTTT.

This clonotype was seen only a few times. DNA of the CDR3: TGTGCCAGCAGTTTCCCCCTAAAGAACACCGGGGAGCTGTTTTTT. It codes for CASSFPLKNTGELFF. The chain recombines TRBV12-3 or TRBV12-4 with TRBJ2-2; D ambiguous. The CDR3 totals 15 residues. V lost 3 bases and J lost 1, with 9 bases in between.

The rearrangement uses TRBV14 and TRBJ1-6; 10 nucleotides agree with TRBD1. Trimming took 4 bases from V and 8 from J; bases not matched to a gene: 5. The CDR3 spans 15 residues. Germline lookup yields CDR1 SGHDN and CDR2 FVKESK. CDR3 DNA sequence: TGTGCCAGCAGCCTAGGGACAGGGGTACATTCACCCCTCCACTTT. This translates into CASSLGTGVHSPLHF.

This rearrangement joins TRBV12-3 or TRBV12-4 to TRBJ1-4; no reliable D call. CDR3 length: 15 amino acids. Trimming shortened V by 1 base and J by 8 bases, and 14 bases separated the two germline ends. The CDR3 spells CASSLERRADEKLFF. The CDR3 region has the DNA TGTGCCAGCAGTTTAGAGCGACGGGCTGACGAAAAACTGTTTTTT.

To note about this clonotype: At one end the junction does not follow the germline gene, possibly because of a read error. V usage is TRBV4-3 and J usage is TRBJ1-3; weak D call: TRBD1 (6 bases). Germline values: CDR1 LGHNA, CDR2 YSLEER. This CDR3 contains 15 residues. The CDR3 protein is CASSQNRDTGNSIYF. The CDR3 bases are TGCGCCAGCAGCCAGAACCGGGACACTGGAAACTCCATATATTTT.

There are a few counts of this clonotype. The rearrangement links TRBV2 to TRBJ2-7; a weak D match, TRBD1 (7 bases). The V gene's germline CDR1 is SNHLY and CDR2 FYNNEI. The germline V and J ends were trimmed by 9 bases and 0 bases, with 15 bases remaining between them. CDR3 length: 14 amino acids. CDR3 nucleotide sequence: TGTGCCAGAGAAGGGGGGACAGACTCCTACGAGCAGTACTTC. Protein sequence: CAREGGTDSYEQYF.

The chain links TRBV6-5 to TRBJ1-1, with TRBD1 as a possible D gene (6 bases). Germline V gives CDR1 MNHEY, CDR2 SVGAGI. Trimming took off 6 bases at V and 4 bases at J, with 18 bases between the two ends. There are 15 residues in the CDR3. DNA of the CDR3: TGTGCCAGCAGACCCACAGGGTCGGGGTGCACTGAAGCTTTCTTT. It is translated as CASRPTGSGCTEAFF.

This chain links TRBV28 with TRBJ1-1; no firm D call. Germline-derived CDR1 and CDR2 are MDHEN and SYDVKM. The CDR3 loop spans 13 amino acids. V was trimmed by 2 bases and J by 7 bases, leaving 11 bases between them. The CDR3 loop is CASSLVDGLEAFF. In nucleotides, the CDR3 is TGTGCCAGCAGTTTAGTAGACGGTCTTGAAGCTTTCTTT.

This clonotype was counted between two and nine times. The rearrangement joins TRBV6-2 or TRBV6-3 to TRBJ1-5, with 7 bases that match TRBD1. The germline CDR1 and CDR2 sequences are MNHEY and SVGEGT. The CDR3 runs 16 residues. Trimming took 2 bases from V and 1 from J; bases not matched to a gene: 5. This CDR3 reads CASSYTQGESNQPQHF. CDR3 coding DNA: TGTGCCAGCAGTTACACCCAGGGGGAGAGCAATCAGCCCCAGCATTTT.

Many counts were recorded for this clonotype. J is TRBJ2-2 and V is TRBV7-9, with a tentative D call TRBD1 (6 bases). Germline assignment: CDR1 SEHNR and CDR2 FQNEAQ (reference sequence). This CDR3 is built from 16 residues. V was cut by 2 bases and J by 7 bases, with 17 bases left in between. The CDR3 nucleotides read TGTGCCAGCAGCTTACCCGGACAGCCCGGCGACGGGGAGCTGTTTTTT. Amino acid sequence: CASSLPGQPGDGELFF.

In the case of this clonotype: The CDR3 end shows no conserved phenylalanine or tryptophan, and so a read error is likely. The chain carries TRBV6-5 and TRBJ1-1; D is unclear. CDR1 is MNHEY and CDR2 is SVGAGI in the germline V gene. Trimming stripped 4 bases from V and 3 bases from J, with 3 bases between. This CDR3 is 11 amino acids long. CDR3 sequence reads: CASSLDTEAFS. The CDR3 nucleotides read TGTGCCAGCAGTTTAGACACTGAAGCTTTCTCT.

The rearrangement joins TRBV6-2 or TRBV6-3 to TRBJ2-3, with D possibly TRBD1 on 6 matching bases. The CDR3 is 15 residues long. The V gene lost 2 bases and the J gene lost 0 bases, with 9 bases spanning the gap. CDR1 and CDR2 from the germline V gene are MNHEY and SVGEGT. CDR3 DNA sequence: TGTGCCAGCAGTTACCCGGGACACAGCACAGATACGCAGTATTTT. Its translation is CASSYPGHSTDTQYF.

This clonotype occurred a few times. The rearrangement joins TRBV28 to TRBJ1-1; TRBD1 agrees at 9 bases. This CDR3 is built from 14 residues. CDR1 is MDHEN and CDR2 is SYDVKM in the germline V gene. V lost 6 bases, J lost 4 bases, and 6 bases stayed unmatched. CDR3 sequence reads: CASSRRQGVTEAFF. The CDR3 DNA reads TGTGCCAGCAGCCGACGACAGGGGGTCACTGAAGCTTTCTTT.

V is TRBV25-1 and J is TRBJ2-7, with unresolved D. The length of the CDR3 is 13 residues. V lost 1 base and J 7 bases, leaving 11 bases between the germline ends. Germline CDR1 reads MGHDK; CDR2 reads SYGVNS. The CDR3 sequence: CASSEFSFGEQYF. CDR3 in DNA: TGTGCCAGCAGTGAATTCAGCTTCGGGGAGCAGTACTTC.

With respect to this clonotype: This clone may be a read error of a much larger clone one base away. The chain combines TRBV7-9 with TRBJ2-3, with 9 positions matching TRBD2. V dropped 5 bases and J dropped 2; count of bases not matched to a gene: 5. The CDR3 sequence is 15 residues long. CDR1 is SEHNR, CDR2 FQNEAQ, per germline (reference sequence). CDR3 residues: CASSHSGGATDTQYF. The CDR3 nucleotides read TGTGCCAGCAGCCATAGCGGGGGCGCCACAGATACGCAGTATTTT.

With regard to this clonotype: A single base separates this from a much larger clone, so it may be a read error. The chain recombines TRBV6-2 or TRBV6-3 with TRBJ2-7; D is ambiguous. V was trimmed by 1 base and J by 4 bases, leaving 5 bases between them. Germline CDR1 reads MNHEY; CDR2 reads SVGEGT. The CDR3 extends over 12 amino acids. Written as DNA, the CDR3 is TGTGCCAGCAGTTACTTCGGGTACGAGCAGTACTTC. Protein product: CASSYFGYEQYF.

The CDR3: CASSPTRGNTPEAFF. DNA for the CDR3: TGTGCCAGCAGCCCCACGCGGGGGAATACGCCTGAAGCTTTCTTT. V gene TRBV7-9 combines with J gene TRBJ1-1; a weak D match, TRBD1 (5 bases). Germline V lookup: CDR1 SEHNR, CDR2 FQNEAQ (reference sequence). V lost 5 bases, J lost 6 bases, and 19 bases lay in between. This CDR3 is built from 15 residues.

The chain joins TRBV9 to TRBJ2-5, with D possibly being TRBD2 (7 bases). The CDR3 totals 14 residues. CDR1 is SGDLS and CDR2 is YYNGEE in the germline V gene. Trimming removed 4 bases from V and 4 bases from J, with 14 bases in between. In DNA form, the CDR3 reads TGTGCCAGCAGCACCCGCGGGGGCCCAGAGACCCAGTACTTC. Its translation is CASSTRGGPETQYF.

This rearrangement joins TRBV4-3 to TRBJ2-7; perhaps TRBD1 as D (6 bases). There are 15 residues in the CDR3. Trimming took 0 bases from V and 6 from J, leaving 15 bases between them. In germline, CDR1 is LGHNA, CDR2 YSLEER. CDR3 in amino acids: CASSQDRNRAGEQYF. The CDR3 region has the DNA TGCGCCAGCAGCCAAGATCGGAACAGGGCGGGCGAGCAGTACTTC.

This chain joins TRBV5-4 and TRBJ2-2; no definite D call. The V gene's germline CDR1 is SGHNT and CDR2 YYREEE (reference sequence). The CDR3 sequence is 17 residues long. Trimming left V 1 base short and J 5 bases short, with 18 bases between. The CDR3 nucleotides read TGTGCCAGCAGCTTGTTGGAGTCCTACCATTGGACCGGGGAGCTGTTTTTT. Translating it yields CASSLLESYHWTGELFF.

This clonotype was recorded a few times. V gene TRBV29-1 combines with J gene TRBJ2-7; perhaps TRBD1 as D (6 bases). V was cut by 7 bases and J by 5 bases, with 21 bases left in between. The CDR3 is 14 amino acids. Germline CDR1 is SQVTM and CDR2 is ANQGSEA. CDR3 sequence: CSAIQGTVGNEQYF. CDR3 in DNA: TGCAGCGCTATACAGGGAACGGTCGGTAACGAGCAGTACTTC.

Concerning this clonotype: Germline is not matched at one junction end, which may reflect a read error. V usage is TRBV7-8 and J usage is TRBJ2-2; TRBD2 aligns across 8 bases. Germline CDR1 SGHVS, CDR2 FQNEAQ. The CDR3 has 16 residues. CDR3 loop: CASSPTGGGHTGGLFF. CDR3 nucleotides: TGTGCCAGCAGCCCAACGGGGGGGGGGCACACCGGGGGGCTGTTTTTT. Looking up the rest from reference TRBV7-8 and TRBJ2-2 gives the full variable domain: GAGVSQSPRYKVAKRGQDVALRCDPISGHVSLFWYQQALGQGPEFLTYFQNEAQLDKSGLPSDRFFAERPEGSVSTLKIQRTQQEDSAVYLCASSPTGGGHTGGLFFGEGSRLTVL.

About this clonotype itself: Being one base from a much bigger clone, this may be a read error. The chain joins TRBV18 to TRBJ2-3; 7 positions match TRBD1. V dropped 3 bases and J dropped 5; count of bases not matched to a gene: 11. CDR1 KGHSH and CDR2 LQKENI come from the germline V gene. CDR3 size: 16 residues. The CDR3: CASSPSDRVRIDTQYF. CDR3 coding DNA: TGTGCCAGCTCACCCTCCGACAGGGTTCGCATAGATACGCAGTATTTT.